The T cell receptor (beta chain) under discussion was sequenced for a study of Ad26.COV2.S vaccination and SARS-CoV-2 variants. For the study at large: Intramuscular Ad26.COV2.S at 5x10^10 or 1x10^11 viral particles. Points from the study as a whole: Quantification of TCR breadth and depth may have yielded underestimates of total T cell responses.

The table came from immunoSEQ multiplex PCR; TCRdb's copy has only in-frame clones and leaves some out. The table records roughly 400,000 clones, about 92% of them present only once. The sample's treatment: over 15 received Ad26.COV2.S at low or high dose, single or two shots; roughly five received placebo; per-sample allocation not given. Vaccine and placebo recipients were sampled on day 63 after the first injection. The individual, an adult aged 18-55 years, was a donor in Boston. As concerns this clone: Its antigen remains unknown.

The sequenced sample was peripheral blood, obtained in a trial of Ad26.COV2.S vaccine versus placebo. The TCR originated in a person aged 18-60 years who received the Ad26.COV2.S COVID-19 vaccine or a placebo.

The CDR3 here is CASSFVGGSDNEQYF. For the CDR3, the DNA is TGTGCCAGCAGCTTCGTGGGCGGGAGCGATAACGAGCAGTACTTC. The V and J genes are TRBV7-6 and TRBJ2-7, with 7 bases that match TRBD2. V lost 3 bases, J lost 5 bases, and 10 bases stayed unmatched. The germline gives CDR1 SGHVS, CDR2 FNYEAQ. This CDR3 comprises 15 residues.